Listed below are T cell receptor beta chains from one sample, sequenced in a study of CD8+ T cells in alopecia areata. TCRdb's table, derived via immunoSEQ multiplex PCR, lists solely in-frame clones and lacks some. The table has 120,000 to 150,000 clones, over 80% seen once. Specimen: CD8+ T cells sorted from blood, collected at week 0. These receptors all stem from a human donor with alopecia areata. CDR3s include the opening cysteine and the closing phenylalanine or tryptophan. D genes are given only for firm matches. Rows give clone size only sometimes, using once, few, many, or a class for an expanded clone.

J: TRBJ2-2; size: NA; D: NA; V: TRBV9; CDR3: CASSVSSTGEGGTGELFF; DNA: TGTGCCAGCAGCGTATCCTCCACCGGGGAAGGTGGCACCGGGGAGCTGTTTTTT
J: TRBJ2-2; size: NA; D: NA; V: TRBV5-1; CDR3: CASSLGDGSRELFF; DNA: TGCGCCAGCAGCTTGGGGGATGGCAGCCGGGAGCTGTTTTTT
J: TRBJ2-3; size: once; D: NA; V: TRBV15; CDR3: CALVRQDAFTDTQYF; DNA: TGTGCCCTAGTACGGCAGGACGCCTTCACAGATACGCAGTATTTT
J: TRBJ2-7; size: NA; D: NA; V: TRBV19; CDR3: CASRTVDFPYEQYF; DNA: TGTGCCAGTCGGACCGTGGACTTCCCTTACGAGCAGTACTTC
J: TRBJ2-7; size: NA; D: NA; V: TRBV29-1; CDR3: CSVEETGYEQYF; DNA: TGCAGCGTTGAAGAGACAGGCTACGAGCAGTACTTC
J: TRBJ2-1; size: NA; D: NA; V: TRBV7-3; CDR3: CASSSSSYNEQFF; DNA: TGTGCCAGCAGCTCTAGCTCCTACAATGAGCAGTTCTTC
J: TRBJ2-3; size: NA; D: NA; V: TRBV2; CDR3: CASRGGQQYF; DNA: TGTGCCAGCAGGGGGGGACAGCAGTATTTT
J: TRBJ2-1; size: once; D: TRBD1; V: TRBV6-5; CDR3: CASSYSAGGALNEQFF; DNA: TGTGCCAGCAGTTACTCCGCAGGGGGCGCGTTGAATGAGCAGTTCTTC
J: TRBJ2-1; size: NA; D: TRBD2; V: TRBV7-9; CDR3: CASSSGTSGSYNEQFF; DNA: TGTGCCAGCAGCTCAGGGACTAGCGGGTCCTACAATGAGCAGTTCTTC
J: TRBJ2-7; size: once; D: NA; V: TRBV19; CDR3: CASSTLSSTSYEQYF; DNA: TGTGCCAGTAGTACCCTCTCGTCCACCTCCTACGAGCAGTACTTC
J: TRBJ2-7; size: once; D: NA; V: TRBV29-1; CDR3: CSARGPGDEQYF; DNA: TGCAGCGCCCGGGGCCCCGGTGATGAGCAGTACTTC
J: TRBJ2-1; size: NA; D: NA; V: TRBV30; CDR3: CAWSVRGSLYNEQFF; DNA: TGTGCCTGGAGTGTACGCGGCAGTCTTTACAATGAGCAGTTCTTC
J: TRBJ2-7; size: NA; D: NA; V: TRBV10-3; CDR3: CAISRGGDNSYEQYF; DNA: TGTGCCATCTCCCGGGGAGGGGACAACTCCTACGAGCAGTACTTC
J: TRBJ2-5; size: NA; D: NA; V: TRBV11-2; CDR3: CASSLGVGGTQETQYF; DNA: TGTGCCAGCAGCTTAGGAGTGGGGGGAACACAAGAGACCCAGTACTTC
J: TRBJ1-1; size: NA; D: NA; V: TRBV29-1; CDR3: CSLLPGANTEAFF; DNA: TGCAGCCTATTGCCGGGGGCGAACACTGAAGCTTTCTTT
J: TRBJ1-2; size: NA; D: NA; V: TRBV6-5; CDR3: CASSQWTQRDYGYTF; DNA: TGTGCCAGCAGTCAATGGACACAGAGGGACTATGGCTACACCTTC
J: TRBJ2-5; size: NA; D: TRBD1; V: TRBV29-1; CDR3: CSVTTGGLRETQYF; DNA: TGCAGCGTTACAACAGGGGGCTTAAGAGAGACCCAGTACTTC
J: TRBJ2-1; size: NA; D: NA; V: TRBV12-5; CDR3: CASGLGGHYNEQFF; DNA: TGTGCTAGTGGTTTGGGCGGCCACTACAATGAGCAGTTCTTC
J: TRBJ2-1; size: few; D: TRBD2; V: TRBV6-5; CDR3: CASSYWASGSNNEQFF; DNA: TGTGCCAGCAGTTATTGGGCTAGCGGGAGTAACAATGAGCAGTTCTTC
J: TRBJ2-1; size: NA; D: NA; V: TRBV11-2; CDR3: CASSFDWGEDNEQFF; DNA: TGTGCCAGCAGCTTCGATTGGGGGGAGGACAATGAGCAGTTCTTC
J: TRBJ1-1; size: once; D: NA; V: TRBV6-5; CDR3: CASSSGTPNTEAFF; DNA: TGTGCCAGCAGTAGCGGGACACCGAACACTGAAGCTTTCTTT
J: TRBJ2-1; size: NA; D: TRBD1; V: TRBV29-1; CDR3: CSVDDGQGSYNEQFF; DNA: TGCAGCGTTGACGACGGACAGGGGTCCTACAATGAGCAGTTCTTC
J: TRBJ2-7; size: NA; D: NA; V: TRBV27; CDR3: CASSLTSSYEQYF; DNA: TGTGCCAGCAGTCTGACGTCCTCCTACGAGCAGTACTTC
J: TRBJ2-5; size: NA; D: TRBD2; V: TRBV7-9; CDR3: CASSSAGGRETQYF; DNA: TGTGCCAGCAGCTCCGCGGGGGGGCGGGAGACCCAGTACTTC
J: TRBJ2-1; size: NA; D: TRBD2; V: TRBV5-4; CDR3: CASSFGSGGNEQFF; DNA: TGTGCCAGCAGCTTTGGTAGCGGGGGGAATGAGCAGTTCTTC
J: TRBJ2-4; size: NA; D: NA; V: TRBV29-1; CDR3: CSVENKNIQYF; DNA: TGCAGCGTTGAAAATAAAAACATTCAGTACTTC
J: TRBJ2-6; size: once; D: NA; V: TRBV7-9; CDR3: CASSLVSAAAGANVLTF; DNA: TGTGCCAGCAGCTTGGTTTCAGCGGCTGCCGGGGCCAACGTCCTGACTTTC
J: TRBJ2-7; size: NA; D: NA; V: TRBV7-2; CDR3: CASSLGFLGSYEQYF; DNA: TGTGCCAGCAGCTTAGGTTTTTTGGGTTCCTACGAGCAGTACTTC
J: TRBJ2-1; size: NA; D: TRBD2; V: TRBV27; CDR3: CASMRGGYNEQFF; DNA: TGTGCCAGCATGCGGGGGGGCTACAATGAGCAGTTCTTC
J: TRBJ2-1; size: NA; D: TRBD1; V: TRBV29-1; CDR3: CSVRTGGGYEQFF; DNA: TGCAGCGTCAGGACAGGGGGCGGCTATGAGCAGTTCTTC
J: TRBJ2-5; size: NA; D: NA; V: TRBV5-6; CDR3: CASSKSDGGLETQYF; DNA: TGTGCCAGCAGCAAATCAGACGGGGGCCTGGAGACCCAGTACTTC
J: TRBJ2-4; size: NA; D: NA; V: TRBV15; CDR3: CATSRAGDLLAKNIQYF; DNA: TGTGCCACCAGCAGAGCCGGGGATCTTCTAGCCAAAAACATTCAGTACTTC
J: TRBJ2-3; size: NA; D: NA; V: TRBV6-6; CDR3: CASSPQWGTDTQYF; DNA: TGTGCCAGCTCCCCTCAATGGGGAACAGATACGCAGTATTTT
J: TRBJ1-4; size: NA; D: TRBD1; V: TRBV27; CDR3: CASSSAGQAARYHEKLFF; DNA: TGTGCCAGCAGTTCCGCCGGACAGGCGGCGCGTTATCATGAAAAACTGTTTTTT
J: TRBJ2-3; size: NA; D: NA; V: TRBV27; CDR3: CASTRGGSDTQYF; DNA: TGTGCCAGCACGAGGGGGGGCTCAGATACGCAGTATTTT
J: TRBJ2-2; size: NA; D: NA; V: TRBV7-6; CDR3: CASSPRQVLGAGELFF; DNA: TGTGCCAGCAGCCCTAGACAGGTGCTGGGGGCCGGGGAGCTGTTTTTT
J: TRBJ1-2; size: NA; D: TRBD1; V: TRBV29-1; CDR3: CSVEDRDRGPSYGYTF; DNA: TGCAGCGTTGAAGATCGGGACAGGGGGCCCAGCTATGGCTACACCTTC
J: TRBJ2-7; size: NA; D: TRBD1; V: TRBV6-6; CDR3: CATGQGLDEQYF; DNA: TGTGCCACGGGACAGGGGTTGGACGAGCAGTACTTC
J: TRBJ2-3; size: NA; D: TRBD2; V: TRBV29-1; CDR3: CSDLGPAGGTDTQYF; DNA: TGCAGCGACCTTGGACCAGCGGGGGGCACAGATACGCAGTATTTT
J: TRBJ2-2; size: NA; D: NA; V: TRBV4-1; CDR3: CASRWKGGNTGELFF; DNA: TGCGCCAGCAGGTGGAAAGGGGGAAACACCGGGGAGCTGTTTTTT
J: TRBJ2-1; size: NA; D: TRBD1; V: TRBV25-1; CDR3: CASSQTGGLSYNEQFF; DNA: TGTGCCAGCAGTCAAACAGGGGGGCTATCCTACAATGAGCAGTTCTTC
J: TRBJ2-5; size: once; D: TRBD2; V: TRBV10-2; CDR3: CARPGLGETQYF; DNA: TGCGCCAGACCGGGACTAGGGGAGACCCAGTACTTC
J: TRBJ2-4; size: NA; D: NA; V: TRBV11-2; CDR3: CASSVTLGLLKNIQYF; DNA: TGTGCCAGCAGCGTTACCCTCGGACTCCTAAAAAACATTCAGTACTTC
J: TRBJ1-2; size: NA; D: TRBD1; V: TRBV6-5; CDR3: CASTLTGAENYGYTF; DNA: TGTGCCAGCACCCTAACAGGGGCCGAAAACTATGGCTACACCTTC
J: TRBJ1-2; size: NA; D: NA; V: TRBV5-4; CDR3: CASSLDKANYGYTF; DNA: TGTGCCAGCAGCTTAGACAAGGCTAACTATGGCTACACCTTC
J: TRBJ2-1; size: NA; D: NA; V: TRBV12-2; CDR3: CASRLVGRSNEQFF; DNA: TGTGCAAGTCGCTTAGTGGGCAGGTCCAATGAGCAGTTCTTC
J: TRBJ2-3; size: NA; D: NA; V: TRBV5-4; CDR3: CASSSPGEGTDTQYF; DNA: TGTGCCAGCAGCTCTCCGGGGGAAGGTACAGATACGCAGTATTTT
J: TRBJ2-3; size: NA; D: NA; V: TRBV5-1; CDR3: CASSLAGAGADTQYF; DNA: TGCGCCAGCAGCCTGGCTGGGGCAGGGGCCGATACGCAGTATTTT
J: TRBJ2-2; size: NA; D: NA; V: TRBV6-5; CDR3: CASSYFPWDTGELFF; DNA: TGTGCCAGCAGTTACTTCCCCTGGGACACCGGGGAGCTGTTTTTT
J: TRBJ2-2; size: once; D: NA; V: TRBV15; CDR3: CATSRDLAGELFF; DNA: TGTGCCACCAGCAGAGATCTGGCCGGGGAGCTGTTTTTT
J: TRBJ2-7; size: NA; D: TRBD1; V: TRBV27; CDR3: CASSGQGPYEQYF; DNA: TGTGCCAGCAGTGGACAGGGACCCTACGAGCAGTACTTC
J: TRBJ1-1; size: NA; D: NA; V: TRBV12-5; CDR3: CASGLTGNTEAFF; DNA: TGTGCTAGTGGTTTGACCGGGAACACTGAAGCTTTCTTT
J: TRBJ1-5; size: NA; D: NA; V: TRBV27; CDR3: CASSRTAGSNQPQHF; DNA: TGTGCCAGCAGTCGTACAGCAGGCAGCAATCAGCCCCAGCATTTT
J: TRBJ2-7; size: NA; D: NA; V: TRBV6-6; CDR3: CATRSRDSYEQYF; DNA: TGTGCCACCCGGTCCAGGGACTCCTACGAGCAGTACTTC
J: TRBJ2-7; size: NA; D: TRBD2; V: TRBV11-2; CDR3: CASSLELASGIYEQYF; DNA: TGTGCCAGCAGCTTAGAACTCGCTAGCGGAATCTACGAGCAGTACTTC